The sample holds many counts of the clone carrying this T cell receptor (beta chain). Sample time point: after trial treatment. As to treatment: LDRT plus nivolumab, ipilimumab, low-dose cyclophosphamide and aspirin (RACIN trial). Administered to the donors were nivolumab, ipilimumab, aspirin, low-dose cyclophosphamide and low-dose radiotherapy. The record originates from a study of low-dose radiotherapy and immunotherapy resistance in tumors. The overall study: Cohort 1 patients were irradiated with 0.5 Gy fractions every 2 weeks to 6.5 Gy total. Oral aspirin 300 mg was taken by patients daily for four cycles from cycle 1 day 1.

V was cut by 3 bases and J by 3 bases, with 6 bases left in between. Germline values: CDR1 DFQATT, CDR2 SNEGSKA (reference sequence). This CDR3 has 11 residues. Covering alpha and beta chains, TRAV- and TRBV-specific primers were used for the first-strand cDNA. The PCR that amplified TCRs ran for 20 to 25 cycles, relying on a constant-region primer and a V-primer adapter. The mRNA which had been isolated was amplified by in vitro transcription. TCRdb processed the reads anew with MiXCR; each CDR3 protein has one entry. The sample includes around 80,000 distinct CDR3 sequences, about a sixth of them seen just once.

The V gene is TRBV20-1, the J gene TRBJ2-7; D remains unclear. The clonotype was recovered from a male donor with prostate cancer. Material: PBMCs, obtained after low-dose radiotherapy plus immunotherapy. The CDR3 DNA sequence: TGCAGTGCTAGCCTAGGCTACGAGCAGTACTTC. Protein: CSASLGYEQYF.